The present T cell receptor (beta chain) was sequenced within a study of shared clonotypes between healthy human individuals. Clones were read by immunoSEQ multiplex PCR, and TCRdb kept only the in-frame ones, dropping some. The data contain about 2 million clones, just under 95% of them singletons. Positively selected for CCR7, the CD45RO-negative cells used as naive CD8 cells excluded terminally differentiated effector memory CD45RA+ cells. In its sample, this clone was seen once. V gave up 4 bases and J gave up 5 bases, with 15 bases separating them. From germline, CDR1 is SNHLY and CDR2 FYNNEI. CDR3 length: 14 residues.

This TCR was sampled from a man between 18 and 29 years old in good health. What was sequenced was naive CD8+ T cells sorted from blood. The chain combines TRBV2 with TRBJ2-7; D is unclear. CDR3 protein: CASSGARWPDEQYF. DNA for the CDR3: TGTGCCAGCAGTGGGGCTAGGTGGCCGGACGAGCAGTACTTC.